The entry that follows covers one T cell receptor (beta chain) sequence. Its antigen is as yet unknown. These data originate in a study of cytomegalovirus exposure and HLA in healthy donors. The PCR made use of 60 Vbeta and 13 Jbeta primers. Sequencing used immunoSEQ multiplex PCR; TCRdb keeps in-frame clones, though not all of them. The table shows 150,000 to 200,000 clones, with about four fifths occurring only once. V dropped 2 bases and J dropped 1; count of bases not matched to a gene: 4. The CDR3 extends over 14 amino acids. Germline V gives CDR1 GTSNPN, CDR2 SVGIG (reference sequence). Study-level points and caveats: Researchers counted around 160 TCR beta chains as cytomegalovirus-associated. The authors confirmed in vitro that a few CMV-associated chains were specific for CMV antigens. Sequences of the TCR beta chain were said to predict the HLA-A and HLA-B alleles of most subjects accurately.

V gene TRBV30 combines with J gene TRBJ2-7; TRBD1 matches 8 bases. Sequencing used PBMCs. The TCR was taken from a woman between 45 and 60 years old in good health and CMV-seronegative. CDR3 sequence (DNA): TGTGCCTGGAGTCTCGGACAGGGATCCTACGAGCAGTACTTC. Encoded protein: CAWSLGQGSYEQYF.